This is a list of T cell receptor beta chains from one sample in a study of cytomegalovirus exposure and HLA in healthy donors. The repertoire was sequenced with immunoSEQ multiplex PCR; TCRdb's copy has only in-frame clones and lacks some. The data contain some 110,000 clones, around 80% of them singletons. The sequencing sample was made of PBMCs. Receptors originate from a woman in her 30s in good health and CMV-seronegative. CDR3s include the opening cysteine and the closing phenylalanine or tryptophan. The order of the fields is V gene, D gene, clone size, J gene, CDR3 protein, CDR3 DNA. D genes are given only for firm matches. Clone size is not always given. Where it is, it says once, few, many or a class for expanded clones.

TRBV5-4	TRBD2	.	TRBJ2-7	CASSLRVTSGLNEQYF	TGTGCCAGCAGCTTGAGGGTGACTAGCGGGTTGAACGAGCAGTACTTC
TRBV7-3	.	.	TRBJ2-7	CASSLHNRSGPSREQYF	TGTGCCAGCAGCTTACACAACCGGAGCGGCCCTTCGCGGGAGCAGTACTTC
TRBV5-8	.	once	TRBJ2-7	CASSSLPYEQYF	TGTGCCAGCAGCTCCCTCCCTTACGAGCAGTACTTC
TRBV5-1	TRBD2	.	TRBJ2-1	CASEAGSGVNEQFF	TGCGCCAGCGAGGCGGGTAGCGGGGTCAATGAGCAGTTCTTC
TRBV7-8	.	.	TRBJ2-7	CASSAARRGTYEQYF	TGTGCCAGCAGCGCCGCGCGACGGGGAACCTACGAGCAGTACTTC
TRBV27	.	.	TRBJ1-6	CASSLTRGTYNSPLHF	TGTGCCAGCAGTTTGACGCGAGGAACTTATAATTCACCCCTCCACTTT
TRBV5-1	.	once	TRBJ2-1	CASSFGGSYNEQFF	TGCGCCAGCAGCTTTGGCGGCTCCTACAATGAGCAGTTCTTC
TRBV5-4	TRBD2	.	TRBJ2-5	CASSFSGGQETQYF	TGTGCCAGCAGCTTTTCGGGGGGCCAAGAGACCCAGTACTTC
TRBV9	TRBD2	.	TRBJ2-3	CASSVGRGGTVITDTQYF	TGTGCCAGCAGCGTGGGTCGGGGGGGGACGGTGATCACAGATACGCAGTATTTT
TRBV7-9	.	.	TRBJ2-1	CASSLAAEQFF	TGTGCCAGCAGCTTAGCAGCTGAGCAGTTCTTC
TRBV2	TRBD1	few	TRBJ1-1	CASSGTGRGVEAFF	TGTGCCAGCAGTGGGACAGGGAGGGGGGTTGAAGCTTTCTTT
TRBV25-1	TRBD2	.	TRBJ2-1	CASSGWRELRNEQFF	TGTGCCAGCAGTGGGTGGCGGGAGCTTAGGAATGAGCAGTTCTTC
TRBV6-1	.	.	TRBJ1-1	CASSEEGAMNTEAFF	TGTGCCAGCAGTGAAGAAGGGGCTATGAACACTGAAGCTTTCTTT
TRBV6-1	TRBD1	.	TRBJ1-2	CASSEGGQLYGYTF	TGTGCCAGCAGTGAAGGGGGACAGCTCTATGGCTACACCTTC
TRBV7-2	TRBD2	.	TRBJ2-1	CASSLGGGSLGYEQFF	TGTGCCAGCAGCTTGGGGGGAGGGTCATTGGGCTATGAGCAGTTCTTC
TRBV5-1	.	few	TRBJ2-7	CASSLSGLSYEQYF	TGCGCCAGCAGCTTGTCCGGACTCTCCTACGAGCAGTACTTC
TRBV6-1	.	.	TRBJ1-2	CASRSGGTGDLGYTF	TGTGCCAGCAGATCGGGGGGGACCGGGGACCTGGGCTACACCTTC
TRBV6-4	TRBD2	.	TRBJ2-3	CASSDSTSGGDTQYF	TGTGCCAGCAGTGACTCAACTAGCGGGGGGGATACGCAGTATTTT
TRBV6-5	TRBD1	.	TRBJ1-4	CASSPRTGTEKLFF	TGTGCCAGCAGCCCTAGGACAGGGACTGAAAAACTGTTTTTT
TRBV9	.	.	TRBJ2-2	CASTQRVAGELFF	TGTGCCAGCACCCAGAGGGTGGCCGGGGAGCTGTTTTTT
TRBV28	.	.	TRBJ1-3	CASSSVRRATGNTIYF	TGTGCCAGCAGTTCTGTTAGGCGGGCCACTGGAAACACCATATATTTT
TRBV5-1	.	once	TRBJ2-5	CASSLGQAQETQYF	TGCGCCAGCAGCTTAGGCCAGGCCCAAGAGACCCAGTACTTC
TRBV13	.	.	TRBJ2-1	CASRALSYNEQFF	TGTGCCAGCAGGGCCTTATCCTACAATGAGCAGTTCTTC
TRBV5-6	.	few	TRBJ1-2	CASSPLSWAGSGYTF	TGTGCCAGCAGCCCTCTATCCTGGGCAGGATCTGGCTACACCTTC
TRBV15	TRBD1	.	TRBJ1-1	CATSRGGQAVEAFF	TGTGCCACCAGCAGAGGGGGACAGGCCGTTGAAGCTTTCTTT
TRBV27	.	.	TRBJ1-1	CASSASSLVNTEAFF	TGTGCCAGCAGTGCGTCCTCCTTGGTGAACACTGAAGCTTTCTTT
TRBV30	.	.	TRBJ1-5	CAWSLGEGSNQPQHF	TGTGCCTGGAGCTTAGGGGAGGGTAGCAATCAGCCCCAGCATTTT
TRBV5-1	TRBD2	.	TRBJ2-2	CASSLSPGLAGYTGELFF	TGCGCCAGCAGCTTGTCTCCGGGACTAGCGGGCTACACCGGGGAGCTGTTTTTT
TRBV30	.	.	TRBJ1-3	CAWSWGTGNTIYF	TGTGCCTGGAGTTGGGGCACTGGAAACACCATATATTTT
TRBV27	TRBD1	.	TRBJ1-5	CASSTGAGGNQPQHF	TGTGCCAGCAGCACAGGGGCTGGAGGCAATCAGCCCCAGCATTTT
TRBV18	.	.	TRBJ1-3	CASSPAVVGSGNTIYF	TGTGCCAGCTCACCAGCGGTTGTGGGTTCTGGAAACACCATATATTTT
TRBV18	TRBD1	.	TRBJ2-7	CASSPGQPRSAYF	TGTGCCAGCTCACCGGGACAGCCCCGTAGTGCGTACTTC
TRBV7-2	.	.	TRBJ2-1	CASSLWPGTHEQFF	TGTGCCAGCAGCTTGTGGCCCGGGACTCATGAGCAGTTCTTC
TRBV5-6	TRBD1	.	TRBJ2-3	CASARPGQGARKDTQYF	TGTGCCAGCGCACGTCCGGGACAGGGGGCTAGAAAAGATACGCAGTATTTT
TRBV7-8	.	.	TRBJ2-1	CASSGDSNEQFF	TGTGCCAGCAGCGGCGACAGCAATGAGCAGTTCTTC
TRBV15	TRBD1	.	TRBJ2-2	CATSRGQGDGTGELFF	TGTGCCACCAGCAGAGGACAGGGGGACGGCACCGGGGAGCTGTTTTTT
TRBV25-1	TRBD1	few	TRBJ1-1	CASSAAVTGGTEAFF	TGTGCCAGCAGTGCAGCGGTTACAGGGGGGACTGAAGCTTTCTTT
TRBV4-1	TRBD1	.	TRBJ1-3	CASSQESTGRDTIYF	TGCGCCAGCAGCCAAGAGTCGACAGGGAGAGACACCATATATTTT
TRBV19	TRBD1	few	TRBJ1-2	CASRGPGTGGMGGYTF	TGTGCCAGTAGGGGACCCGGGACAGGGGGTATGGGTGGCTACACCTTC
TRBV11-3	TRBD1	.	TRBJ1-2	CASSLGTGPTGGYTF	TGTGCCAGCAGCTTAGGGACAGGGCCCACTGGGGGCTACACCTTC